This entry lists 26 T cell receptor beta chains sequenced from one sample in a study of T cells in Graves' hyperthyroidism and ophthalmopathy. Amplification targeted TCR beta CDR3 regions from RNA transcripts. HTBI primers were used for first-round RT-PCR of the TCR CDR3. MiXCR was run by TCRdb on the multiplex PCR reads, yielding one entry per CDR3 protein. This sample has about 380,000 distinct CDR3 sequences, with around a sixth found just once. Sequenced material: blood. Receptors originate from a man younger than 35 with Graves' ophthalmopathy.

This clonotype came up many times. The chain couples TRBV5-1 to TRBJ2-7, with TRBD1 matching over 8 bases. The CDR3 loop spans 15 amino acids. Germline CDR1 reads SGHRS; CDR2 reads YFSETQ. J lost 0 bases, V lost 4 bases, and 6 bases had no gene match. The CDR3: CASSPRDRSSYEQYF. The CDR3 bases are TGCGCCAGCAGCCCCCGGGACAGGAGCTCCTACGAGCAGTACTTC. The complete variable domain, with remaining parts taken from reference TRBV5-1 and TRBJ2-7, reads KAGVTQTPRYLIKTRGQQVTLSCSPISGHRSVSWYQQTPGQGLQFLFEYFSETQRNKGNFPGRFSGRQFSNSRSEMNVSTLELGDSALYLCASSPRDRSSYEQYFGPGTRLTVT.

V usage is TRBV11-2 and J usage is TRBJ1-1; the match to TRBD1 covers 8 bases. Germline V CDR1 and CDR2: SGHAT, FQNNGV. The CDR3 has 15 residues. V lost 2 bases, J lost 4 bases, and 6 bases stayed unmatched. Here the CDR3 reads CASSLLGTGRTEAFF. CDR3 bases: TGTGCCAGCAGCTTATTGGGGACAGGTCGCACTGAAGCTTTCTTT.

Many counts were recorded for this clonotype. The rearrangement joins TRBV7-9 to TRBJ2-5; the D gene is possibly TRBD1 (6 bases). The CDR3 extends over 13 amino acids. Trimming took 2 bases from V and 9 from J, leaving 13 bases between them. CDR1 SEHNR and CDR2 FQNEAQ come from the germline V gene (reference sequence). The CDR3 bases are TGTGCCAGCAGCTTACGAGGTCCAGGGGCCCAGTACTTC. Translating gives CASSLRGPGAQYF. The full variable domain, completed using reference TRBV7-9 and TRBJ2-5, is DTGVSQNPRHKITKRGQNVTFRCDPISEHNRLYWYRQTLGQGPEFLTYFQNEAQLEKSRLLSDRFSAERPKGSFSTLEIQRTEQGDSAMYLCASSLRGPGAQYFGPGTRLLVL.

This clonotype came up many times. J is TRBJ2-5 and V is TRBV27, with 7 bases aligning to TRBD2. The germline gives CDR1 MNHEY, CDR2 SMNVEV (reference sequence). V lost 3 bases, J lost 2 bases, and 9 bases stayed unmatched. This CDR3 is 16 amino acids long. CDR3 region: CASSLAVGRGQETQYF. CDR3 coding DNA: TGTGCCAGCAGTTTGGCGGTTGGGCGGGGGCAAGAGACCCAGTACTTC.

There are a few counts of this clonotype. The CDR3 sequence is CASSFTSGGALFSSYNEQFF. The CDR3 region has the DNA TGTGCCAGCAGCTTTACTAGCGGGGGGGCCCTTTTTAGCTCCTACAATGAGCAGTTCTTC. The chain combines TRBV7-2 with TRBJ2-1; TRBD2 aligns across 13 bases. There are 20 residues in the CDR3. CDR1 is SGHTA, CDR2 FQGNSA, per germline. The ends lost 3 bases at V and 0 bases at J; junction bases unmatched: 11.

With regard to this clonotype: Mismatch with germline at one junction end may stem from a read error. This sequence joins TRBV12-3 or TRBV12-4 and TRBJ1-4; a weak D match, TRBD1 (5 bases). The CDR3 length is 13 residues. The DNA of the CDR3 is TGTACCAGCAGCCCTCCCAGGGAGGAAAAACTGTTTTTT. Protein product: CTSSPPREEKLFF.

This clonotype was detected many times. The rearrangement links TRBV12-3 or TRBV12-4 to TRBJ1-1, with a weak D call TRBD1 (6 bases). The CDR3 consists of 15 residues. Between the trimmed V and J ends, which lost 5 bases and 4 bases, there was a span of 17 bases. Here the CDR3 reads CASSEEGGRVTEAFF. The CDR3, as DNA: TGTGCCAGCAGTGAAGAGGGGGGGCGCGTCACTGAAGCTTTCTTT.

Many counts were recorded for this clonotype. This chain links TRBV20-1 with TRBJ1-1; a possible D gene is TRBD1 (5 bases). The V gene's germline CDR1 is DFQATT and CDR2 SNEGSKA (reference sequence). Trimming left V 6 bases short and J 0 bases short, with 11 bases between. The CDR3 runs 13 residues. This CDR3 is CSAAGQMNTEAFF. The CDR3, as DNA: TGCAGTGCCGCGGGGCAGATGAACACTGAAGCTTTCTTT.

CDR3 nucleotides: TGTGCCAGCAGCGTAGACGGGACTAGCGGGGGGTCCACAGATACGCAGTATTTT. Translating gives CASSVDGTSGGSTDTQYF. The chain is built from TRBV7-4 and TRBJ2-3, with 15 bases that match TRBD2. Germline CDR1 SGHVT, CDR2 SQSDAQ. This CDR3 is built from 18 residues. Losses at the gene ends were 5 bases for V and 2 bases for J; bases not matched to a gene: 8.

This clonotype was seen a few times. The chain is built from TRBV5-1 and TRBJ2-3; tentative D call: TRBD2 (5 bases). In germline, CDR1 is SGHRS, CDR2 YFSETQ. The V end lost 4 bases, the J end lost 0 bases, and 15 bases lay between the germline ends. The CDR3 is 16 residues long. The DNA of the CDR3 is TGCGCCAGCAGCGGGAAAACGGGGATCAGCACAGATACGCAGTATTTT. Protein: CASSGKTGISTDTQYF.

This clonotype was observed many times. V gene TRBV20-1 combines with J gene TRBJ2-3; D call uncertain. V was shortened by 6 bases and J by 1 base, with 8 bases between the two germline ends. CDR1 is DFQATT and CDR2 is SNEGSKA in the germline V gene (reference sequence). The CDR3 extends over 12 amino acids. The CDR3 DNA follows: TGCAGTGCCAACCTCCGCACAGATACGCAGTATTTT. It encodes CSANLRTDTQYF.

This clonotype was found many times. This chain connects TRBV12-3 or TRBV12-4 to TRBJ1-1; D unclear. The CDR3 spans 13 residues. Trimming shortened V by 4 bases and J by 8 bases, and 14 bases separated the two germline ends. This CDR3 reads CASSSSSVGEAFF. As DNA, the CDR3 is TGTGCCAGCAGTTCGTCGAGTGTTGGAGAAGCTTTCTTT.

This chain links TRBV2 with TRBJ1-1; 12 positions agree with TRBD1. From germline, CDR1 is SNHLY and CDR2 FYNNEI. The CDR3 has 11 residues. The CDR3 protein is CDRDRGLEAFF. CDR3 nucleotide sequence: TGTGACCGGGACAGGGGGCTTGAAGCTTTCTTT.

In its sample, this clonotype was seen a few times. DNA for the CDR3: TGTGCCAGCACCCGAGGACAGCCCCGGACGGCTTTCTTT. This translates into CASTRGQPRTAFF. The chain uses TRBV7-9 and TRBJ1-1; possibly TRBD1 for D (6 bases). The germline CDR1 and CDR2 sequences are SEHNR and FQNEAQ (reference sequence). V dropped 7 bases and J dropped 11 bases, with 20 bases sitting between them. CDR3 length: 13 amino acids.

The V and J genes are TRBV7-9 and TRBJ2-1, with 11 bases matching TRBD2. V was pared by 6 bases and J by 9 bases, with 13 bases of the junction left unmatched. The CDR3 is 16 residues long. In germline, CDR1 is SEHNR, CDR2 FQNEAQ (reference sequence). DNA for the CDR3: TGTGCCAGCAGTCGGGACTCTAGCGGGGGGCCGCCTGAGCAGTTCTTC. This encodes CASSRDSSGGPPEQFF.

The rearrangement links TRBV11-3 to TRBJ2-5; TRBD2 aligns across 10 bases. Germline V gene data show CDR1 as SGHNT and CDR2 as YENEEA. This CDR3 has 16 residues. Trimming cost V 9 bases and J 2 bases; bases outside gene matches: 12. Here the CDR3 reads CASSPWLAGAQETQYF. Here the CDR3 DNA reads TGTGCCAGTAGTCCCTGGCTAGCGGGGGCTCAAGAGACCCAGTACTTC.

This clonotype was observed at least ten times. CDR3 sequence (DNA): TGTGCCAGCTCACCACGGGACGCAGGGGCCGATGAAAAACTGTTTTTT. Its translation is CASSPRDAGADEKLFF. This chain connects TRBV18 to TRBJ1-4, with a tentative D call TRBD1 (6 bases). Germline V gene lookup returns CDR1 KGHSH and CDR2 LQKENI. CDR3 length equals 16 residues. V lost 1 base and J 6 bases, leaving 15 bases between the germline ends.

This clonotype was counted ten times or more. This chain uses TRBV5-1 with TRBJ1-1; no clear D. The CDR3 spans 15 residues. The germline gives CDR1 SGHRS, CDR2 YFSETQ. V lost 1 base and J lost 1, with 11 bases in between. CDR3 loop: CASSLSGIRNTEAFF. Here the CDR3 DNA reads TGCGCCAGCAGCTTGTCAGGAATCAGGAACACTGAAGCTTTCTTT.

This clonotype came up many times. The chain has TRBV2 and TRBJ1-3, with D possibly matching TRBD1 (5 bases). The V end was cut by 6 bases, the J end by 2 bases, with 14 bases between. This CDR3 has 15 amino acids. The germline gives CDR1 SNHLY, CDR2 FYNNEI. In nucleotides, the CDR3 is TGTGCCAGCAGCGCCGGGACGGACACTGGAAACACCATATATTTT. Amino acid sequence: CASSAGTDTGNTIYF.

The chain couples TRBV12-3 or TRBV12-4 to TRBJ1-4, with D possibly matching TRBD1 (5 bases). The CDR3 is 14 residues long. The V end lost 4 bases, the J end lost 11 bases, and 17 bases lay between the germline ends. CDR3 sequence (DNA): TGTGCCAGCAGTTCCCCCCAGGGAAGAGGGAAACTGTTTTTT. It specifies CASSSPQGRGKLFF.

The V gene is TRBV12-3 or TRBV12-4, the J gene TRBJ2-7, with D perhaps TRBD1 or TRBD2 (5 bases each). The length of the CDR3 is 14 residues. The V and J ends lost 9 bases and 0 bases respectively, with 15 bases between them. The CDR3 nucleotides are TGTGCCAGTAATCAGAGGGGAAGCTCCTACGAGCAGTACTTC. This gives the protein CASNQRGSSYEQYF.

The V call is TRBV24-1, the J call TRBJ2-5; D uncertain. The CDR3 is 14 amino acids. Germline lookup yields CDR1 KGHDR and CDR2 SFDVKD. The germline V and J ends were trimmed by 3 bases and 5 bases, with 12 bases remaining between them. CDR3 coding DNA: TGTGCCACCAGTGATCTGACCTCTGGGGAGACCCAGTACTTC. Amino acids: CATSDLTSGETQYF.

This clonotype appeared a few times. The chain recombines TRBV5-8 with TRBJ2-1; a weak D match, TRBD1 (6 bases). Looked up from germline, CDR1 is SGHTS and CDR2 is YDEGEE. The CDR3 contains 13 residues. Deletions cut 10 bases from V and 4 bases from J, with 15 bases between. DNA for the CDR3: TGTGCCGTACCCGGGACAAATTACAATGAGCAGTTCTTC. Translated, it gives CAVPGTNYNEQFF.

The chain couples TRBV18 to TRBJ2-7; tentatively, D is TRBD1 or TRBD2 (5 bases each). The germline gives CDR1 KGHSH, CDR2 LQKENI. The CDR3 length is 13 residues. Trimming pared 8 bases from V and 2 bases from J, leaving 13 bases between. The CDR3 protein is CASLRDETYEQYF. CDR3 nucleotides: TGTGCCAGCCTCCGGGACGAGACCTACGAGCAGTACTTC.

This chain uses TRBV28 with TRBJ2-7; no definite D call. CDR1 MDHEN and CDR2 SYDVKM come from the germline V gene. V shed 5 bases and J shed 4 bases, with 9 bases lying between them. The CDR3 contains 12 residues. In nucleotides, the CDR3 is TGTGCCAGCAGTGAACCTACATACGAGCAGTACTTC. Protein sequence: CASSEPTYEQYF.

In its sample, this clonotype was seen many times. V and J are TRBV10-3 and TRBJ1-2; D might be TRBD1 (6 bases). The length of the CDR3 is 15 residues. Germline-derived CDR1 and CDR2 are ENHRY and SYGVKD. Deletions cut 4 bases from V and 2 bases from J, with 14 bases between. DNA of the CDR3: TGTGCCATCAGTGCGAGGGACGGGACAAACTATGGCTACACCTTC. Translated, it gives CAISARDGTNYGYTF.